What follows is one T cell receptor (beta chain) and its context. This sample stems from a study of CD8 T cells in Susac syndrome. Roughly 0.45 to 1 ug RNA was reverse transcribed with random hexamers. Via MiXCR, TCRdb re-called the immunoSEQ multiplex PCR reads, giving one row per CDR3 protein. Of roughly 180,000 distinct CDR3 sequences in the sample, over 85% were seen once. The CDR3 totals 15 residues. The germline V gene encodes CDR1 MDHEN and CDR2 SYDVKM. Germline trimming cut 5 bases from V and 3 bases from J; bases unmatched to any gene: 9. This TCR was recovered from a human donor with multiple sclerosis. The J gene is TRBJ2-5, the V gene TRBV28; TRBD1 aligns across 7 bases. The source material was CD4+ T cells from PBMCs. The CDR3 DNA follows: TGTGCCAGCAGTCTCCCCTGGGACAGTGAAGAGACCCAGTACTTC. Residues: CASSLPWDSEETQYF.